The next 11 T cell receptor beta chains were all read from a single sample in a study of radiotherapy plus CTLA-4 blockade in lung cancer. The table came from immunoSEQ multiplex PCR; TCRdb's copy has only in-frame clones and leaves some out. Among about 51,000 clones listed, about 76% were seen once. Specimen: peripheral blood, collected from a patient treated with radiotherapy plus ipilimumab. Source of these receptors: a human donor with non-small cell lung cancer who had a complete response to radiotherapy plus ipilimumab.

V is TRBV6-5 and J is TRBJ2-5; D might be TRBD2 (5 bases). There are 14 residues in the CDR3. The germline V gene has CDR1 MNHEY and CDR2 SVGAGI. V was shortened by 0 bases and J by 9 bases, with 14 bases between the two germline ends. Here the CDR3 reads CASSYSATAGAQYF. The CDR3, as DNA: TGTGCCAGCAGTTACTCGGCGACCGCCGGGGCCCAGTACTTC.

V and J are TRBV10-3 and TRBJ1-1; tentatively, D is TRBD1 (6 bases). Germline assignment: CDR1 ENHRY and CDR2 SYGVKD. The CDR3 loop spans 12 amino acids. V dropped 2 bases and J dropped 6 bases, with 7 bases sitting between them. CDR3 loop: CAISERTAEAFF. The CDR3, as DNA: TGTGCCATCAGTGAGAGGACAGCTGAAGCTTTCTTT.

The CDR3 nucleotides are TGTGCCAGCAGCTCCGACAGGAATCAGCCCCAGCATTTT. Amino acid sequence: CASSSDRNQPQHF. The chain joins TRBV7-2 to TRBJ1-5; possible D gene TRBD1, 6 bases. The CDR3 totals 13 residues. The ends were cut back, 4 bases at V and 4 bases at J, with 8 bases in the middle. The germline V gene encodes CDR1 SGHTA and CDR2 FQGNSA.

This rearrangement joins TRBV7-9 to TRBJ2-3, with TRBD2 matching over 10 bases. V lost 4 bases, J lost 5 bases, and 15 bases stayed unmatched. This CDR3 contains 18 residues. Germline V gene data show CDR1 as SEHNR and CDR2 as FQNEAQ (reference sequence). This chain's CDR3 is CASSSGGASGGRVDTQYF. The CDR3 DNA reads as TGTGCCAGCAGCTCCGGGGGGGCTAGCGGGGGCCGGGTAGATACGCAGTATTTT. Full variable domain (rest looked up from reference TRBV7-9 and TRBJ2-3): DTGVSQNPRHKITKRGQNVTFRCDPISEHNRLYWYRQTLGQGPEFLTYFQNEAQLEKSRLLSDRFSAERPKGSFSTLEIQRTEQGDSAMYLCASSSGGASGGRVDTQYFGPGTRLTVL.

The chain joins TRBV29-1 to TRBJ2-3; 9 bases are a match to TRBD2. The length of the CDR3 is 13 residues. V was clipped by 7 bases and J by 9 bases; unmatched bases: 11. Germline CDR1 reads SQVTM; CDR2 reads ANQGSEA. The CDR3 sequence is CSGRTRGGQTQYF. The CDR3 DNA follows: TGCAGCGGCCGAACGCGGGGGGGCCAGACGCAGTATTTT.

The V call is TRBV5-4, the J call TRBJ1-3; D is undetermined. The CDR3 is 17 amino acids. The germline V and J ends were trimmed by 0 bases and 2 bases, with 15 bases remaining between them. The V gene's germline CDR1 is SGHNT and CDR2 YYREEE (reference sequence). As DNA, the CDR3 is TGTGCCAGCAGCTTGGGACCCGGGGAGTCGGCTGGAAACACCATATATTTT. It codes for CASSLGPGESAGNTIYF.

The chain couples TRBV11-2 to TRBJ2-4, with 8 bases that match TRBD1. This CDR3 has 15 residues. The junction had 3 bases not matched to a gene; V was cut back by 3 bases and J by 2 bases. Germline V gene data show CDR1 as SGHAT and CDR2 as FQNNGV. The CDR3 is CASSFAGGTKNIQYF. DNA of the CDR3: TGTGCCAGCAGCTTTGCAGGGGGCACCAAAAACATTCAGTACTTC.

CDR3 sequence (DNA): TGTGCCAGCAGCAGCCAGGGGGAGGGGGAGCTGTTTTTT. Translation: CASSSQGEGELFF. The chain couples TRBV11-3 to TRBJ2-2; 7 nucleotides agree with TRBD1. The CDR3 is 13 residues long. The V gene's germline CDR1 is SGHNT and CDR2 YENEEA. The J segment lost 8 bases and the V segment lost 5 bases, leaving 5 bases of the junction unmatched.

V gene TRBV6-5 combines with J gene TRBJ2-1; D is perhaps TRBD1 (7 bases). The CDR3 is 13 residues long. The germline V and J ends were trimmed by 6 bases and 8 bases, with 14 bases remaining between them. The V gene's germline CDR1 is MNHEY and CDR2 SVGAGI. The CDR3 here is CASRSGGNDEQFF. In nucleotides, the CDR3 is TGTGCCAGCAGATCAGGGGGGAACGATGAGCAGTTCTTC.

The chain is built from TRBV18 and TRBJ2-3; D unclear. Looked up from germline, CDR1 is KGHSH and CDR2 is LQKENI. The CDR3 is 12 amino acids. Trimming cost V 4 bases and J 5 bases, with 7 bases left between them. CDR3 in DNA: TGTGCCAGCTCACTTAGTGTAGATACGCAGTATTTT. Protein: CASSLSVDTQYF. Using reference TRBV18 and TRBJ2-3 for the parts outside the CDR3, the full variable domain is NAGVMQNPRHLVRRRGQEARLRCSPMKGHSHVYWYRQLPEEGLKFMVYLQKENIIDESGMPKERFSAEFPKEGPSILRIQQVVRGDSAAYFCASSLSVDTQYFGPGTRLTVL.

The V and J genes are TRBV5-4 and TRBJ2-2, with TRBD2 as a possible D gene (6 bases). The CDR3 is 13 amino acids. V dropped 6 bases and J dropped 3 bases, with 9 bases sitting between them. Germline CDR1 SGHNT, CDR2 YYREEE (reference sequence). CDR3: CASISGDTGELFF. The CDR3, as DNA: TGTGCCAGCATTTCGGGAGACACCGGGGAGCTGTTTTTT.